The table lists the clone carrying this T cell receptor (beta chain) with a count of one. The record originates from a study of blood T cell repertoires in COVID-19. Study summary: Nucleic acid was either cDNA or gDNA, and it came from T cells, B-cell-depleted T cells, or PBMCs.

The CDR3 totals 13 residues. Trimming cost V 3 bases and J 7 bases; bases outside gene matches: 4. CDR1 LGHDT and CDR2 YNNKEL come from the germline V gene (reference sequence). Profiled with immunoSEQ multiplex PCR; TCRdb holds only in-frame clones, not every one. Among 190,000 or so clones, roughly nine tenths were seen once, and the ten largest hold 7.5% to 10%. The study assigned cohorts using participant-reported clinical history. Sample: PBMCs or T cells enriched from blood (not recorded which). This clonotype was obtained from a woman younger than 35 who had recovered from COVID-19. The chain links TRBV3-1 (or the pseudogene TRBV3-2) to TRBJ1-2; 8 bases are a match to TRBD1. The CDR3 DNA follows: TGTGCCAGCAGCCACGGGACAGGTGCTGGCTACACCTTC. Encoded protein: CASSHGTGAGYTF.